This paragraph reports one T cell receptor (beta chain). The data were taken from a study of shared clonotypes between healthy human individuals. Among the unsorted PBMC samples, replicate PCRs used about 280 ng DNA, roughly 30,000 T cell genomes. Unsorted PBMC DNA was sequenced on ten immunoSEQ deep assay plates. The repertoire was sequenced with immunoSEQ multiplex PCR; TCRdb's copy has only in-frame clones and lacks some. The sample has 75,000 to 100,000 clones; 40% to 55% are singletons. CDR3 length: 14 amino acids. CDR1 MNHEY and CDR2 SMNVEV come from the germline V gene (reference sequence). The V segment lost 6 bases and the J segment 10 bases; nucleotides outside the gene matches: 14.

The V gene is TRBV27, the J gene TRBJ1-2, with TRBD1 matching 7 bases. The sequence derives from a woman between 35 and 50 years old in good health. Some clones in this sample may be carry-over from other donors' samples. The sample comprised PBMCs. CDR3 nucleotide sequence: TGTGCCAGCAGGAGGTTCGGGACAGACAAAGACTACACCTTC. This sequence encodes CASRRFGTDKDYTF.